The 25 T cell receptor beta chains given below trace back to one sample, sequenced in a study of T cell responses to AZD1222 COVID-19 vaccine. Clones were read by immunoSEQ multiplex PCR, and TCRdb kept only the in-frame ones, dropping some. The top ten clones hold 8.5% to 9% of a sample with 83,000 or so clones, 86% of them seen once. The specimen comprised peripheral blood, sampled on day 0 of AZD1222 vaccination. The receptors were gathered from an adult in good health.

The chain joins TRBV6-5 to TRBJ2-7, with 10 positions matching TRBD2. V shed 5 bases, J shed 2 bases, and the junction held 6 bases outside the gene matches. Germline lookup yields CDR1 MNHEY and CDR2 SVGAGI. The CDR3 length is 15 residues. The CDR3 here is CASSPSGSAAYEQYF. The CDR3 DNA sequence: TGTGCCAGCAGTCCTAGCGGGAGTGCGGCCTACGAGCAGTACTTC.

This clone has only one observation. V gene TRBV24-1 combines with J gene TRBJ2-3; possibly TRBD1 for D (6 bases). Trimming pared 2 bases from V and 7 bases from J, leaving 12 bases between. Germline-derived CDR1 and CDR2 are KGHDR and SFDVKD. The CDR3 is made up of 14 amino acids. CDR3 DNA sequence: TGTGCCACCAGTGATTCTCTAGGGGGAAATACGCAGTATTTT. This codes for CATSDSLGGNTQYF.

This clone appeared a single time. The chain joins TRBV30 to TRBJ1-3; D ambiguous. This CDR3 has 11 residues. Trimming removed 8 bases from V and 0 bases from J, with 5 bases in between. Germline loops: CDR1 GTSNPN, CDR2 SVGIG (reference sequence). The CDR3 protein is CARGSGNTIYF. CDR3 nucleotides: TGTGCCCGAGGCTCTGGAAACACCATATATTTT.

V and J are TRBV5-1 and TRBJ1-5; TRBD1 matches at 10 bases. The CDR3 sequence is 15 residues long. Germline V gene data show CDR1 as SGHRS and CDR2 as YFSETQ. The V segment lost 4 bases and the J segment 5 bases; nucleotides outside the gene matches: 6. The CDR3 DNA reads TGCGCCAGCAGCGTAGGACAGGGGGGCGATCAGCCCCAGCATTTT. Translating gives CASSVGQGGDQPQHF.

This sequence joins TRBV15 and TRBJ1-3, with D possibly matching TRBD1 (5 bases). V was shortened by 7 bases and J by 2 bases, with 6 bases between the two germline ends. The CDR3 extends over 12 amino acids. CDR1 and CDR2 from the germline V gene are LNHNV and YYDKDF (reference sequence). The CDR3 region has the DNA TGTGCCACCAAGACAGCTGGAAACACCATATATTTT. Translated: CATKTAGNTIYF.

In this sample, this clone turned up a few times. V usage is TRBV21-1 and J usage is TRBJ1-5. TRBV21-1 is a pseudogene. The CDR3 has 15 residues. The CDR3 protein is CASSMVTDGNQPQHF. CDR3 nucleotide sequence: TGTGCCAGCAGCATGGTGACCGACGGCAATCAGCCCCAGCATTTT.

As DNA, the CDR3 is TGTGCCAGCAGTTTTCCGGGGTATGGCTACACCTTC. This sequence encodes CASSFPGYGYTF. V is TRBV12-3 or TRBV12-4 and J is TRBJ1-2; no clear D. V was trimmed by 3 bases and J by 5 bases, leaving 7 bases between them. CDR3 length: 12 amino acids.

The chain uses TRBV6-6 and TRBJ2-7; D not certain. The CDR3 covers 13 residues. Germline V CDR1 and CDR2: MNHNY, SVGAGI (reference sequence). Trimming took off 6 bases at V and 0 bases at J, with 9 bases between the two ends. The DNA of the CDR3 is TGTGCCAGCAGAACCAGGAACTCCTACGAGCAGTACTTC. It is translated as CASRTRNSYEQYF.

This chain links TRBV27 with TRBJ2-7; a weak D match, TRBD2 (5 bases). V was cut by 1 base and J by 4 bases, with 17 bases left in between. The germline V gene encodes CDR1 MNHEY and CDR2 SMNVEV (reference sequence). The CDR3 runs 16 residues. The CDR3 protein is CASSLFAHGGFYEQYF. For the CDR3, the DNA is TGTGCCAGCAGTTTATTCGCACACGGCGGGTTTTACGAGCAGTACTTC.

The chain carries TRBV9 and TRBJ2-1, with a possible D match to TRBD2 (6 bases). V was shortened by 4 bases and J by 7 bases, with 12 bases between the two germline ends. This CDR3 spans 13 amino acids. The germline gives CDR1 SGDLS, CDR2 YYNGEE. The CDR3 DNA sequence: TGTGCCAGCAGCTCTTTGGAGGGGAATGAGCAGTTCTTC. It specifies CASSSLEGNEQFF.

CDR3 protein: CASSALETQYF. As DNA, the CDR3 is TGTGCCAGCTCCGCTCTCGAGACCCAGTACTTC. The rearrangement links TRBV12-3 or TRBV12-4 to TRBJ2-5; D is unresolved. The CDR3 is 11 residues long. V lost 8 bases and J 5 bases, leaving 9 bases between the germline ends.

This chain links TRBV24-1 with TRBJ2-7; 8 positions agree with TRBD1. From germline, CDR1 is KGHDR and CDR2 SFDVKD. V gave up 4 bases and J gave up 1 base; unmatched junction bases: 8. The CDR3 sequence is 16 residues long. CDR3: CATSDLDRVGSYEQYF. DNA of the CDR3: TGTGCCACCAGTGACCTGGACAGGGTGGGATCCTACGAGCAGTACTTC.

V is TRBV15 and J is TRBJ2-5, with 8 bases matching TRBD2. The trim removed 0 bases at V and 9 bases at J, leaving 9 bases unmatched. The germline gives CDR1 LNHNV, CDR2 YYDKDF (reference sequence). CDR3 length: 15 residues. The CDR3 here is CATSRDVTGGPAQYF. As DNA, the CDR3 is TGTGCCACCAGCAGAGATGTCACGGGAGGGCCCGCCCAGTACTTC.

A note on this clone: The same CDR3 arises from other DNA sequences in this sample as well. This chain connects TRBV5-1 to TRBJ2-5, with 10 bases aligning to TRBD2. CDR1 is SGHRS and CDR2 is YFSETQ in the germline V gene. V dropped 4 bases and J dropped 5; count of bases not matched to a gene: 8. The CDR3 is made up of 15 amino acids. DNA for the CDR3: TGCGCCAGCAGCCCGAGCGGGGGGGCGCGGGAGACCCAGTACTTC. It translates to CASSPSGGARETQYF.

This chain links TRBV9 with TRBJ2-3, with D perhaps given as TRBD1 or TRBD2 (6 bases each). Per the germline V gene, CDR1 is SGDLS and CDR2 is YYNGEE. V lost 5 bases and J lost 2, with 12 bases in between. This CDR3 has 14 amino acids. CDR3 nucleotides: TGTGCCAGCAGGCGGGACATTTACACAGATACGCAGTATTTT. Amino acids: CASRRDIYTDTQYF.

V is TRBV3-1 (or the pseudogene TRBV3-2) and J is TRBJ2-3; TRBD1 is a possible D gene (5 bases). Looked up from germline, CDR1 is LGHDT and CDR2 is YNNKEL (reference sequence). V lost 8 bases to trimming and J lost 2 bases, with 14 bases between them. This CDR3 is built from 14 residues. CDR3 region: CASGRVGDTDTQYF. DNA of the CDR3: TGTGCCAGCGGCAGGGTTGGGGACACAGATACGCAGTATTTT.

This clone has more than one count but fewer than ten. The chain employs TRBV29-1 and TRBJ1-1; TRBD1 might be the D (5 bases). This CDR3 region has 14 residues. Between the trimmed V and J ends, which lost 2 bases and 1 base, there was a span of 11 bases. CDR1 and CDR2 (germline): SQVTM, ANQGSEA. CDR3 residues: CSVEMGGANTEAFF. In DNA, the CDR3 is TGCAGCGTTGAAATGGGAGGGGCGAACACTGAAGCTTTCTTT.

At least ten counts were recorded for this clone. CDR3: CASSPGTEAV. The CDR3 DNA sequence: TGTGCCAGCAGTCCCGGGACTGAGGCGGTC. The chain links TRBV28 to TRBJ2-7, with a weak D call TRBD2 (6 bases). The CDR3 has 10 amino acids. Per germline, CDR1 MDHEN and CDR2 SYDVKM.

The V and J genes are TRBV9 and TRBJ2-1; 10 positions match TRBD2. This CDR3 is built from 15 residues. The junction had 6 bases not matched to a gene; V was cut back by 3 bases and J by 6 bases. The germline V gene encodes CDR1 SGDLS and CDR2 YYNGEE. This CDR3 reads CASSALAGAVNEQFF. Here the CDR3 DNA reads TGTGCCAGCAGCGCCCTAGCGGGAGCAGTCAATGAGCAGTTCTTC. Full variable domain (missing parts from reference TRBV9 and TRBJ2-1): DSGVTQTPKHLITATGQRVTLRCSPRSGDLSVYWYQQSLDQGLQFLIQYYNGEERAKGNILERFSAQQFPDLHSELNLSSLELGDSALYFCASSALAGAVNEQFFGPGTRLTVL.

The V and J genes are TRBV5-1 and TRBJ2-3, with TRBD1 identical over 8 bases. The CDR3 contains 13 residues. CDR1 and CDR2 (germline): SGHRS, YFSETQ. The CDR3 sequence is CASGRGHTDTQYF. CDR3 sequence (DNA): TGCGCGAGCGGCAGGGGGCATACAGATACGCAGTATTTT.

The chain links TRBV15 to TRBJ2-1; D is undetermined. V was pared by 8 bases and J by 3 bases, with 8 bases between. This CDR3 region has 12 residues. Germline CDR1 LNHNV, CDR2 YYDKDF (reference sequence). CDR3 in amino acids: CATGLDYNEQFF. In DNA, the CDR3 is TGTGCCACCGGGCTAGACTACAATGAGCAGTTCTTC.

This chain joins TRBV3-1 (or the pseudogene TRBV3-2) and TRBJ1-1; TRBD1 might be the D (6 bases). Germline CDR1 LGHDT, CDR2 YNNKEL (reference sequence). The CDR3 runs 11 residues. With 6 bases removed from V and 9 bases from J, the gap between germline ends came to 11 bases. The DNA of the CDR3 is TGTGCCAGCAGGGACAGTTATCAAGCTTTCTTT. Protein: CASRDSYQAFF.

The gene calls are TRBV9 and TRBJ2-3; D ambiguous. The CDR3 length is 15 residues. V was shortened by 0 bases and J by 2 bases, with 10 bases between the two germline ends. Germline CDR1 reads SGDLS; CDR2 reads YYNGEE. The CDR3 protein is CASSVGRAYTDTQYF. In nucleotides, the CDR3 is TGTGCCAGCAGCGTAGGTCGGGCCTACACAGATACGCAGTATTTT.

CDR3 residues: CASSWDRGHSYEQYF. The CDR3, as DNA: TGTGCCAGCAGTTGGGACAGGGGGCACTCCTACGAGCAGTACTTC. The chain uses TRBV6-2 or TRBV6-3 and TRBJ2-7, with 12 bases lining up with TRBD1. The V segment lost 4 bases and the J segment 0 bases; nucleotides outside the gene matches: 1. There are 15 residues in the CDR3. From germline, CDR1 is MNHEY and CDR2 SVGEGT.

The V gene is TRBV2, the J gene TRBJ2-7; D assignment may be TRBD1 or TRBD2 (5 bases each). Germline loops: CDR1 SNHLY, CDR2 FYNNEI. The CDR3 is made up of 13 amino acids. V lost 5 bases to trimming and J lost 6 bases, with 14 bases between them. This CDR3 reads CASSLGVRAEQYF. The CDR3 DNA follows: TGTGCCAGCAGTTTGGGGGTGCGTGCCGAGCAGTACTTC.